The 5 T cell receptor beta chains below come from one sample, sequenced in a study of CD8+ T cells in alopecia areata. Following extraction, RNA underwent reverse transcription to cDNA, which served as the sequencing template. Clones were read by immunoSEQ multiplex PCR, and TCRdb kept only the in-frame ones, dropping some. Of about 200,000 clones listed, about 60% are singletons. Indicated treatment: oral pan-JAK inhibitor, 5-10 mg twice daily. The sample was CD4+ T cells sorted from blood, taken at week 4, from a patient treated with tofacitinib. These receptors came from a human donor with alopecia areata.

In this sample, this clone turned up a few times. This chain uses TRBV25-1 with TRBJ2-1, with TRBD2 matching 10 bases. Unmatched junction bases numbered 9, after V lost 7 bases and J lost 9 bases. This CDR3 has 14 residues. Germline CDR1 MGHDK, CDR2 SYGVNS. The CDR3 nucleotides read TGTGCCAGCACCCGAAGCGGGGGGGCTGGTGAGCAGTTCTTC. This encodes CASTRSGGAGEQFF.

The rearrangement uses TRBV30 and TRBJ2-4; perhaps TRBD1 as D (5 bases). The CDR3 has 13 residues. V lost 1 base, J lost 6 bases, and 10 bases lay in between. CDR1 and CDR2 (germline): GTSNPN, SVGIG (reference sequence). Written as DNA, the CDR3 is TGTGCCTGGAGTGACACGGACACAAACATTCAGTACTTC. It is translated as CAWSDTDTNIQYF. The full variable domain, in which reference TRBV30 and TRBJ2-4 provide the parts outside the CDR3, is SQTIHQWPATLVQPVGSPLSLECTVEGTSNPNLYWYRQAAGRGLQLLFYSVGIGQISSEVPQNLSASRPQDRQFILSSKKLLLSDSGFYLCAWSDTDTNIQYFGAGTRLSVL.

This clone has a handful of counts. Distinct nucleotide sequences in the sample also encode this CDR3. The DNA of the CDR3 is TGTGCCAGCAGCTTAGCTCTGAACACTGAAGCTTTCTTT. As protein: CASSLALNTEAFF. The chain recombines TRBV7-9 with TRBJ1-1, with D hard to call. V shed 0 bases and J shed 0 bases, with 2 bases lying between them. Germline CDR1 is SEHNR and CDR2 is FQNEAQ (reference sequence). CDR3 length: 13 residues.

The genes are TRBV5-1 and TRBJ2-5; D is perhaps TRBD1 (6 bases). In germline, CDR1 is SGHRS, CDR2 YFSETQ. This CDR3 has 14 amino acids. V dropped 5 bases and J dropped 0 bases, with 11 bases sitting between them. The CDR3 DNA sequence: TGCGCCAGCAGTCCAGGACAGCACCAAGAGACCCAGTACTTC. Translation: CASSPGQHQETQYF.

The rearrangement uses TRBV25-1 and TRBJ1-4, with D unresolved. CDR3 length: 13 amino acids. Germline V CDR1 and CDR2: MGHDK, SYGVNS. V was pared by 6 bases and J by 5 bases, with 10 bases between. CDR3 region: CASRQSGNEKLFF. The CDR3 region has the DNA TGTGCCAGCAGGCAGTCTGGAAATGAAAAACTGTTTTTT.